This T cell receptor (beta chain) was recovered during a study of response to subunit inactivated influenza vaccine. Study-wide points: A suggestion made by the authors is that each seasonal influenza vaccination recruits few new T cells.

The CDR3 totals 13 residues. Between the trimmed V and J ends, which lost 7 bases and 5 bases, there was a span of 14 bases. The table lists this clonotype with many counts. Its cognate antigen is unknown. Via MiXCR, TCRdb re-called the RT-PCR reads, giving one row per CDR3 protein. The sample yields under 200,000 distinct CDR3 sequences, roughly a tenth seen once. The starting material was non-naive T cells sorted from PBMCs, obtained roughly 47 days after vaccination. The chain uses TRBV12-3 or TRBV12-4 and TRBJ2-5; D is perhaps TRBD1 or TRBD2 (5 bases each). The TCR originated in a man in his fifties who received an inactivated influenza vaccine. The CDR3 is CASTNLGPETQYF. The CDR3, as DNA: TGTGCCAGCACCAATTTGGGACCGGAGACCCAGTACTTC.